This T cell receptor (beta chain) emerged from a study of preoperative IRX-2 immunotherapy in early breast cancer. The treatment denotes: preoperative locoregional IRX-2 cytokine immunotherapy. Patients received preoperative, locoregional IRX-2 cytokine immunotherapy in a phase Ib study. The V end was cut by 0 bases, the J end by 2 bases, with 9 bases between. Per the germline V gene, CDR1 is SGHRS and CDR2 is YFSETQ. The CDR3 runs to 15 residues. Assay: immunoSEQ multiplex PCR; the TCRdb copy retains only in-frame clones and omits some. This sample has 75,000 to 100,000 clones; more than 80% occur once, and the top ten carry roughly 1.9%.

The rearrangement joins TRBV5-1 to TRBJ2-1; D is undetermined. The specimen was tumor tissue, collected after IRX-2 immunotherapy. The receptor comes from a human donor with breast cancer. CDR3 DNA: TGCGCCAGCAGCTTGGGGCTCCCCCCCTACAATGAGCAGTTCTTC. This translates into CASSLGLPPYNEQFF.